The next 21 T cell receptor beta chains were all read from a single sample in a study of OX40 agonist ivuxolimab in advanced cancers. This table comes from immunoSEQ multiplex PCR, and its TCRdb copy is limited to in-frame clones, with some not included. The sample records approximately 76,000 clones, 80% to 90% being singletons. This specimen was CD4+ or CD8+ T cells sorted from blood, taken in a trial of the OX40 agonist ivuxolimab. The receptors shown here come from an adult with an advanced solid tumor such as melanoma, head and neck, liver or kidney cancer.

The chain employs TRBV30 and TRBJ2-1; D is unresolved. Germline values: CDR1 GTSNPN, CDR2 SVGIG (reference sequence). The CDR3 is 13 amino acids. V was shortened by 2 bases and J by 0 bases, with 5 bases between the two germline ends. CDR3 amino acids: CAWSISSYNEQFF. DNA for the CDR3: TGTGCCTGGAGTATAAGCTCCTACAATGAGCAGTTCTTC.

This rearrangement joins TRBV19 to TRBJ2-1, with 10 nucleotides matching TRBD2. V shed 8 bases, J shed 2 bases, and the junction held 6 bases outside the gene matches. This CDR3 region has 15 residues. Looked up from germline, CDR1 is LNHDA and CDR2 is SQIVND (reference sequence). CDR3 DNA sequence: TGTGCCAGTTCCTCACTAGCGGGGACCTACAATGAGCAGTTCTTC. It codes for CASSSLAGTYNEQFF.

The chain combines TRBV6-6 with TRBJ1-1; 8 positions match TRBD1. Germline trimming cut 6 bases from V and 0 bases from J; bases unmatched to any gene: 3. Germline assignment: CDR1 MNHNY and CDR2 SVGAGI (reference sequence). The CDR3 is made up of 14 amino acids. CDR3 nucleotides: TGTGCCAGCAGCTCAGGGGGCATGAACACTGAAGCTTTCTTT. Protein sequence: CASSSGGMNTEAFF.

The CDR3 sequence: CASKEGRRGLAGRTQYF. Here the CDR3 DNA reads TGTGCCAGCAAAGAGGGGCGCCGGGGACTAGCGGGTAGAACGCAGTATTTT. The rearrangement uses TRBV27 and TRBJ2-3; TRBD2 aligns across 12 bases. The trim removed 7 bases at V and 9 bases at J, leaving 17 bases unmatched. The CDR3 extends over 17 amino acids. Germline lookup yields CDR1 MNHEY and CDR2 SMNVEV (reference sequence).

This clone occurred a few times. This rearrangement joins TRBV7-2 to TRBJ1-2; D unresolved. From germline, CDR1 is SGHTA and CDR2 FQGNSA. V was pared by 6 bases and J by 0 bases, with 8 bases between. This CDR3 region has 13 residues. CDR3 in amino acids: CASSLTSNYGYTF. CDR3 sequence (DNA): TGTGCCAGCAGTCTGACATCTAACTATGGCTACACCTTC.

The rearrangement links TRBV7-8 to TRBJ1-5; D not resolved. V was pared by 1 base and J by 4 bases, with 11 bases between. Per germline, CDR1 SGHVS and CDR2 FQNEAQ. The CDR3 runs 15 residues. For the CDR3, the DNA is TGTGCCAGCAGCTTAGATATTTTGCAAAATCAGCCCCAGCATTTT. It translates to CASSLDILQNQPQHF.

The genes are TRBV19 and TRBJ1-5, with unresolved D. From germline, CDR1 is LNHDA and CDR2 SQIVND (reference sequence). The CDR3 extends over 12 amino acids. Trimming stripped 3 bases from V and 7 bases from J, with 7 bases between. For the CDR3, the DNA is TGTGCCAGTAGTATCCCCCCCCAGCCCCAGCATTTT. Translating gives CASSIPPQPQHF.

This chain joins TRBV30 and TRBJ1-1, with TRBD1 as a possible D gene (5 bases). This CDR3 is built from 13 residues. V shed 3 bases and J shed 8 bases, with 16 bases lying between them. Germline V CDR1 and CDR2: GTSNPN, SVGIG (reference sequence). CDR3 nucleotides: TGTGCCTGGAGGGGACCCGGGGTAGGGGAAGCTTTCTTT. Translation: CAWRGPGVGEAFF. The full variable domain, in which reference TRBV30 and TRBJ1-1 provide the parts outside the CDR3, is SQTIHQWPATLVQPVGSPLSLECTVEGTSNPNLYWYRQAAGRGLQLLFYSVGIGQISSEVPQNLSASRPQDRQFILSSKKLLLSDSGFYLCAWRGPGVGEAFFGQGTRLTVV.

The chain has TRBV20-1 and TRBJ1-1, with D possibly matching TRBD1 (5 bases). V was shortened by 6 bases and J by 8 bases, with 13 bases between the two germline ends. This CDR3 comprises 11 residues. CDR1 DFQATT and CDR2 SNEGSKA come from the germline V gene (reference sequence). DNA of the CDR3: TGCAGTGCCCTTTGGGGGGGAGAAGCTTTCTTT. Residues: CSALWGGEAFF.

This sequence joins TRBV7-9 and TRBJ2-3; the D is unclear. V was trimmed by 5 bases and J by 2 bases, leaving 11 bases between them. The length of the CDR3 is 14 residues. Germline V lookup: CDR1 SEHNR, CDR2 FQNEAQ (reference sequence). The CDR3 sequence: CASSESWDTDTQYF. The CDR3 nucleotides are TGTGCCAGCAGCGAGTCGTGGGACACAGATACGCAGTATTTT.

The V and J genes are TRBV6-1 and TRBJ1-2; no clear D. Germline V lookup: CDR1 MNHNS, CDR2 SASEGT. Deletions cut 6 bases from V and 5 bases from J, with 19 bases between. CDR3 length: 15 residues. The CDR3 DNA sequence: TGTGCCAGCAGCGAATCTGTCAGGTTTACTTATGGCTACACCTTC. Protein: CASSESVRFTYGYTF.

The chain combines TRBV5-1 with TRBJ2-6; D is uncertain. CDR3 size: 18 residues. V lost 0 bases to trimming and J lost 0 bases, with 13 bases between them. Germline V gene lookup returns CDR1 SGHRS and CDR2 YFSETQ. The CDR3 sequence is CASSLVEKALSGANVLTF. CDR3 DNA: TGCGCCAGCAGCTTGGTGGAGAAGGCCCTCTCTGGGGCCAACGTCCTGACTTTC.

As for this clone: Other DNA sequences of this sample code for an identical CDR3. The chain recombines TRBV5-1 with TRBJ2-2; TRBD1 matches at 8 bases. The CDR3 covers 16 residues. J was trimmed by 6 bases and V by 0 bases; bases with no gene match: 7. Germline CDR1 reads SGHRS; CDR2 reads YFSETQ. CDR3 DNA sequence: TGCGCCAGCAGCTTGGAGTTGACAGGGGTCGCCGGGGAGCTGTTTTTT. Encoded protein: CASSLELTGVAGELFF.

The rearrangement uses TRBV5-5 and TRBJ1-4; no clear D gene. Trimming stripped 2 bases from V and 7 bases from J, with 12 bases between. CDR3 length: 14 amino acids. Germline V gene sequence: CDR1 SGHKS, CDR2 YYEKEE (reference sequence). Written as DNA, the CDR3 is TGTGCCAGCAGCTTCGGGCCTAAAATTGAAAAACTGTTTTTT. Amino acid sequence: CASSFGPKIEKLFF.

The chain employs TRBV7-3 and TRBJ1-1, with D hard to call. The CDR3 consists of 14 residues. CDR1 and CDR2 (germline): SGHTA, FQGTGA. V dropped 8 bases and J dropped 4 bases, with 17 bases sitting between them. The CDR3 region is CASGLTEVPTEAFF. The CDR3 DNA follows: TGTGCCAGCGGACTGACGGAAGTCCCCACTGAAGCTTTCTTT.

This clone was recorded only once. The V call is TRBV19, the J call TRBJ2-1, with 7 bases aligning to TRBD2. The CDR3 loop spans 15 amino acids. Per germline, CDR1 LNHDA and CDR2 SQIVND (reference sequence). The trim removed 4 bases at V and 0 bases at J, leaving 3 bases unmatched. The CDR3 sequence is CASSKAGASYNEQFF. The CDR3 nucleotides read TGTGCCAGTAGTAAGGCGGGAGCCTCCTACAATGAGCAGTTCTTC.

This clone was found a few times. V usage is TRBV5-1 and J usage is TRBJ2-7; the match to TRBD1 covers 9 bases. The trim removed 4 bases at V and 1 base at J, leaving 12 bases unmatched. Germline V CDR1 and CDR2: SGHRS, YFSETQ. The length of the CDR3 is 17 residues. This CDR3 is CASSIQPGGTGSYEQYF. DNA of the CDR3: TGCGCCAGCAGCATCCAGCCAGGGGGGACAGGGTCCTACGAGCAGTACTTC.

V gene TRBV6-1 combines with J gene TRBJ1-2; D possibly corresponds to TRBD1 (6 bases). V lost 3 bases and J lost 4, with 15 bases in between. The CDR3 has 15 amino acids. CDR1 and CDR2 from the germline V gene are MNHNS and SASEGT. The CDR3 DNA reads TGTGCCAGCAGTGACTGGTCAGGGGTTGCCTATGGCTACACCTTC. Amino acid sequence: CASSDWSGVAYGYTF.

This chain links TRBV10-3 with TRBJ1-3, with a weak D call TRBD1 (5 bases). Germline V gene sequence: CDR1 ENHRY, CDR2 SYGVKD. The CDR3 is 12 residues long. Between the trimmed V and J ends, which lost 6 bases and 8 bases, there was a span of 11 bases. Written as DNA, the CDR3 is TGTGCCATCAGCGCGGCGGGGGACACCATATATTTT. This translates into CAISAAGDTIYF.

V is TRBV30 and J is TRBJ2-3; 11 bases agree with TRBD2. The junction had 0 bases not matched to a gene; V was cut back by 4 bases and J by 3 bases. The CDR3 loop spans 13 amino acids. Germline loops: CDR1 GTSNPN, CDR2 SVGIG (reference sequence). CDR3 amino acids: CAWTSGGTDTQYF. In DNA, the CDR3 is TGTGCCTGGACTAGCGGGGGGACAGATACGCAGTATTTT.

The gene calls are TRBV7-8 and TRBJ1-6; D call uncertain. Between the trimmed V and J ends, which lost 2 bases and 7 bases, there was a span of 6 bases. This CDR3 region has 13 residues. Germline CDR1 SGHVS, CDR2 FQNEAQ. In nucleotides, the CDR3 is TGTGCCAGCAGCTTAAAGGTGAATTCACCCCTCCACTTT. It codes for CASSLKVNSPLHF.